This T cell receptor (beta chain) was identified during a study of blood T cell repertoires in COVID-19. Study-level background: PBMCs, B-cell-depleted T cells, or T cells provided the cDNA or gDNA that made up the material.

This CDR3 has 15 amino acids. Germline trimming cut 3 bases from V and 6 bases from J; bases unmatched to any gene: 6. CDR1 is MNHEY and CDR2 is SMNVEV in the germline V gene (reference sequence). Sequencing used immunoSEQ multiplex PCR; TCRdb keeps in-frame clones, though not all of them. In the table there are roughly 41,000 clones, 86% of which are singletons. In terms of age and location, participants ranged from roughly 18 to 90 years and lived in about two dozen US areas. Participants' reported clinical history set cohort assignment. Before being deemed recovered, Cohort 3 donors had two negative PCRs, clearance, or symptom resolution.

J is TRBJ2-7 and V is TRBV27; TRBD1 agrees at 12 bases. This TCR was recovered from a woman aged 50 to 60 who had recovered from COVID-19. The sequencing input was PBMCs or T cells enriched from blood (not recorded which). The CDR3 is CASSFGTGGLTEQYF. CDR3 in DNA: TGTGCCAGCAGTTTCGGGACAGGGGGCTTGACCGAGCAGTACTTC.